A single sample is the source of the 11 T cell receptor beta chains below, sequenced in a study of technical replicates of blood from a handful of donors. Measured with immunoSEQ multiplex PCR; TCRdb has only the in-frame clones, and not every one. Of 80,000 or so clones listed, around 94% are singletons. The specimen sequenced was T cells isolated from PBMCs. Receptor source: a human donor in good health.

V and J are TRBV27 and TRBJ2-7; D is unclear. Germline assignment: CDR1 MNHEY and CDR2 SMNVEV (reference sequence). Trimming removed 4 bases at V and 2 bases at J, with 3 bases between. CDR3 length equals 11 residues. CDR3 nucleotides: TGTGCCAGCAGTTCCACCTACGAGCAGTACTTC. It specifies CASSSTYEQYF.

The V call is TRBV5-1, the J call TRBJ2-5; 12 nucleotides match TRBD2. This CDR3 spans 16 amino acids. J was trimmed by 5 bases and V by 6 bases; bases with no gene match: 11. Germline-derived CDR1 and CDR2 are SGHRS and YFSETQ. CDR3 nucleotides: TGCGCCAGCACCCCGCTGCAGACTAGCGGGAGCGAGACCCAGTACTTC. It encodes CASTPLQTSGSETQYF. Complete variable domain (other parts from reference TRBV5-1 and TRBJ2-5): KAGVTQTPRYLIKTRGQQVTLSCSPISGHRSVSWYQQTPGQGLQFLFEYFSETQRNKGNFPGRFSGRQFSNSRSEMNVSTLELGDSALYLCASTPLQTSGSETQYFGPGTRLLVL.

The chain recombines TRBV5-4 with TRBJ2-3; D is perhaps TRBD2 (6 bases). There are 17 residues in the CDR3. Trimming pared 0 bases from V and 0 bases from J, leaving 14 bases between. From germline, CDR1 is SGHNT and CDR2 YYREEE (reference sequence). The CDR3 nucleotides are TGTGCCAGCAGCTTGGGGGGTAGCGGCCCTAGCACAGATACGCAGTATTTT. Residues: CASSLGGSGPSTDTQYF.

The V and J genes are TRBV9 and TRBJ2-3; D possibly corresponds to TRBD1 (5 bases). From germline, CDR1 is SGDLS and CDR2 YYNGEE. Between the trimmed V and J ends, which lost 3 bases and 0 bases, there was a span of 20 bases. This CDR3 region has 18 residues. The CDR3 protein is CASSGRKTVNTSTDTQYF. CDR3 in DNA: TGTGCCAGCAGCGGCCGGAAGACAGTAAATACAAGCACAGATACGCAGTATTTT. The variable domain in full, completed from reference TRBV9 and TRBJ2-3, reads DSGVTQTPKHLITATGQRVTLRCSPRSGDLSVYWYQQSLDQGLQFLIQYYNGEERAKGNILERFSAQQFPDLHSELNLSSLELGDSALYFCASSGRKTVNTSTDTQYFGPGTRLTVL.

This clone was recorded once. This rearrangement joins TRBV25-1 to TRBJ2-7; possibly TRBD2 for D (5 bases). This CDR3 spans 12 amino acids. V lost 5 bases and J 3 bases, leaving 8 bases between the germline ends. Germline V gives CDR1 MGHDK, CDR2 SYGVNS. The CDR3 protein is CASSQRSYEQYF. The CDR3 DNA follows: TGTGCCAGCAGTCAGCGGAGCTACGAGCAGTACTTC.

V gene TRBV11-2 combines with J gene TRBJ2-3, with 7 positions matching TRBD2. V shed 5 bases and J 8 bases; nucleotides not matched to a gene: 7. Looked up from germline, CDR1 is SGHAT and CDR2 is FQNNGV. The CDR3 sequence is 13 residues long. The CDR3 DNA reads TGTGCCAGCAGCGAAAATCGCGGGAGTACGCAGTATTTT. Protein sequence: CASSENRGSTQYF.

The V and J genes are TRBV7-2 and TRBJ1-3; D unclear. V lost 1 base, J lost 3 bases, and 7 bases lay in between. This CDR3 has 14 amino acids. Germline CDR1 is SGHTA and CDR2 is FQGNSA. The CDR3 reads CASSLGTVGNTIYF. The DNA of the CDR3 is TGTGCCAGCAGCTTAGGAACGGTTGGAAACACCATATATTTT. Together with reference TRBV7-2 and TRBJ1-3, the CDR3 gives the full variable domain: GAGVSQSPSNKVTEKGKDVELRCDPISGHTALYWYRQSLGQGLEFLIYFQGNSAPDKSGLPSDRFSAERTGGSVSTLTIQRTQQEDSAVYLCASSLGTVGNTIYFGEGSWLTVV.

The chain combines TRBV5-4 with TRBJ1-1, with 12 bases identical to TRBD1. The CDR3 is 16 amino acids. From germline, CDR1 is SGHNT and CDR2 YYREEE (reference sequence). The junction had 6 bases not matched to a gene; V was cut back by 2 bases and J by 4 bases. The CDR3 loop reads CASSFGTGGIRTEAFF. CDR3 DNA: TGTGCCAGCAGCTTTGGGACAGGGGGCATTCGCACTGAAGCTTTCTTT. The whole variable domain, remainder taken from reference TRBV5-4 and TRBJ1-1, is ETGVTQSPTHLIKTRGQQVTLRCSSQSGHNTVSWYQQALGQGPQFIFQYYREEENGRGNFPPRFSGLQFPNYSSELNVNALELDDSALYLCASSFGTGGIRTEAFFGQGTRLTVV.

This clone was found once. The chain is built from TRBV4-1 and TRBJ2-1; 8 nucleotides line up with TRBD2. CDR1 and CDR2 (germline): MGHRA, YSYEKL. CDR3 size: 16 residues. V trimming: 2 bases; J trimming: 5 bases; junction bases outside the gene matches: 8. The CDR3: CASSQLGLGPHNEQFF. As DNA, the CDR3 is TGCGCCAGCAGCCAATTGGGACTAGGGCCCCACAATGAGCAGTTCTTC.

Comments on this clone: Germline is not matched at one junction end, which may reflect a read error. Other DNA sequences in the sample encode the same CDR3. The V and J genes are TRBV28 and TRBJ1-1; 8 nucleotides line up with TRBD1. The germline V gene has CDR1 MDHEN and CDR2 SYDVKM. The CDR3 contains 12 residues. As DNA, the CDR3 is TGTGCCAGCAGTCCAGGGGGCACTGAGGCTTTCTTT. Its translation is CASSPGGTEAFF. The variable domain in full, with the rest retrieved from reference TRBV28 and TRBJ1-1, is DVKVTQSSRYLVKRTGEKVFLECVQDMDHENMFWYRQDPGLGLRLIYFSYDVKMKEKGDIPEGYSVSREKKERFSLILESASTNQTSMYLCASSPGGTEAFFGQGTRLTVV.

V and J are TRBV30 and TRBJ1-2; the match to TRBD1 covers 8 bases. The CDR3 loop spans 15 amino acids. The germline V gene encodes CDR1 GTSNPN and CDR2 SVGIG (reference sequence). J was trimmed by 3 bases and V by 4 bases; bases with no gene match: 10. CDR3 in DNA: TGTGCCTGGATGGGTCCGGGACAGGTGGACTATGGCTACACCTTC. Protein: CAWMGPGQVDYGYTF.